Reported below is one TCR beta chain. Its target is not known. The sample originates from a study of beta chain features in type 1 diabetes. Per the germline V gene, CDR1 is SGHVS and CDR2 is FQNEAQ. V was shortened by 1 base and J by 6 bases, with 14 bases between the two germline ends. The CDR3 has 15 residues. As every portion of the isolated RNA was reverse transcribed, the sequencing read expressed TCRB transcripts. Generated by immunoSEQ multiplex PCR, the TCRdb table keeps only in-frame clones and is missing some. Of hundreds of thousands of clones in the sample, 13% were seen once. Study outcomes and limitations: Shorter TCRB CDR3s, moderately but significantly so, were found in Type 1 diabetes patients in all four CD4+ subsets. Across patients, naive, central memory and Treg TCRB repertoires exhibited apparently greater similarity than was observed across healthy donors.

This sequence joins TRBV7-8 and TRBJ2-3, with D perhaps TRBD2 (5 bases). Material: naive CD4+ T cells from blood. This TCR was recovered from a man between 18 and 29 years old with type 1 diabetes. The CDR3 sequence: CASSLDGGFRDTQYF. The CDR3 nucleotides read TGTGCCAGCAGCTTAGATGGAGGCTTTCGGGATACGCAGTATTTT.